The rows below give T cell receptor beta chains drawn from one sample of a study of early T cells in non-severe SARS-CoV-2 infection. In TCRdb, the 5' RACE reads were re-called with MiXCR into one record per CDR3 protein. The profile covers approximately 79,000 distinct CDR3 sequences, with around 13% appearing a single time and about 1% taken by the ten largest. Material for sequencing was whole blood. The receptors shown here come from an adult who was a healthcare worker with PCR-confirmed SARS-CoV-2 infection or an uninfected control (not recorded which). CDR3s leave out the opening cysteine and the closing phenylalanine or tryptophan. Each record gives: clone size, J gene, V gene, CDR3 protein. Clone size appears in some rows only: once, few, many, or a class for an expanded clone.

clone_size: few; j_call: TRBJ2-7; v_call: TRBV7-9; cdr3_aa: ASSPRQNEQY
clone_size: few; j_call: TRBJ1-4; v_call: TRBV7-8; cdr3_aa: ASSFRGVPEKLF
clone_size: many; j_call: TRBJ1-6; v_call: TRBV29-1; cdr3_aa: SARIGREGSPLH
clone_size: .; j_call: TRBJ1-4; v_call: TRBV13; cdr3_aa: ASSPWQGNEKLF
clone_size: many; j_call: TRBJ1-4; v_call: TRBV6-1; cdr3_aa: ASSSVGAEEKLF
clone_size: few; j_call: TRBJ1-2; v_call: TRBV21-1; cdr3_aa: ASSKGAGEEGYT
clone_size: .; j_call: TRBJ1-2; v_call: TRBV11-2; cdr3_aa: ASSPWAREGSLDYGYT
clone_size: .; j_call: TRBJ1-5; v_call: TRBV19; cdr3_aa: ASSKRESNQPQH
clone_size: few; j_call: TRBJ2-7; v_call: TRBV5-1; cdr3_aa: ASNPGGTGYEQY
clone_size: few; j_call: TRBJ2-3; v_call: TRBV3-1; cdr3_aa: ASSQDAHQRYTSTDTQY
clone_size: many; j_call: TRBJ1-6; v_call: TRBV19; cdr3_aa: ASRRFSSNSPLH
clone_size: few; j_call: TRBJ2-7; v_call: TRBV19; cdr3_aa: ASSSGMGVIDEQY
clone_size: .; j_call: TRBJ2-1; v_call: TRBV12-3/TRBV12-4; cdr3_aa: ACSKDGTHDEQF
clone_size: .; j_call: TRBJ2-2; v_call: TRBV6-2/TRBV6-3; cdr3_aa: ASSYPSGDETGELF
clone_size: .; j_call: TRBJ2-5; v_call: TRBV2; cdr3_aa: ASTRRPNQETQY
clone_size: once; j_call: TRBJ1-5; v_call: TRBV6-2/TRBV6-3; cdr3_aa: ASTPTLIQPQH
clone_size: many; j_call: TRBJ2-7; v_call: TRBV6-5; cdr3_aa: ATRNLYGESQIYEQY
clone_size: .; j_call: TRBJ2-7; v_call: TRBV28; cdr3_aa: ASTSGGRGEQY
clone_size: many; j_call: TRBJ2-7; v_call: TRBV27; cdr3_aa: ASSPWRDYEQY
clone_size: few; j_call: TRBJ1-2; v_call: TRBV30; cdr3_aa: AGSAGGFYGYT
clone_size: many; j_call: TRBJ2-7; v_call: TRBV7-9; cdr3_aa: ASSNRTGIAYEQY
clone_size: many; j_call: TRBJ2-1; v_call: TRBV20-1; cdr3_aa: SVLGGPLSYNEQF
clone_size: .; j_call: TRBJ1-1; v_call: TRBV6-2/TRBV6-3; cdr3_aa: ASSYSGQETEAF
clone_size: many; j_call: TRBJ2-1; v_call: TRBV6-2/TRBV6-3; cdr3_aa: ASSYGGNEQF
clone_size: few; j_call: TRBJ2-1; v_call: TRBV6-2/TRBV6-3; cdr3_aa: ASSYTLAGAYNEQF
clone_size: many; j_call: TRBJ2-1; v_call: TRBV12-3/TRBV12-4; cdr3_aa: ASSWLAGESGYNEQF
clone_size: .; j_call: TRBJ2-1; v_call: TRBV10-2; cdr3_aa: ASMPILARRDNEQF
clone_size: .; j_call: TRBJ1-2; v_call: TRBV2; cdr3_aa: ASSDSTAYGYT
clone_size: few; j_call: TRBJ2-5; v_call: TRBV20-1; cdr3_aa: SASPTGGRAGGKTQY
clone_size: .; j_call: TRBJ2-4; v_call: TRBV12-3/TRBV12-4; cdr3_aa: ASSFMTGMTY
clone_size: many; j_call: TRBJ1-1; v_call: TRBV7-6; cdr3_aa: ASSPKPGTGVDTEAF
clone_size: .; j_call: TRBJ2-1; v_call: TRBV11-2; cdr3_aa: ASRLGTSENNEQF
clone_size: many; j_call: TRBJ1-3; v_call: TRBV20-1; cdr3_aa: SASRSGTPNGNTIY
clone_size: many; j_call: TRBJ1-3; v_call: TRBV7-2; cdr3_aa: ASSATGSSGNTIY
clone_size: few; j_call: TRBJ1-5; v_call: TRBV7-9; cdr3_aa: ASSLWTGQAQPQH
clone_size: few; j_call: TRBJ1-6; v_call: TRBV7-8; cdr3_aa: ASSIQGASPLH
clone_size: many; j_call: TRBJ1-5; v_call: TRBV29-1; cdr3_aa: SVVLIGGGNQPQH
clone_size: .; j_call: TRBJ2-1; v_call: TRBV29-1; cdr3_aa: SGVGTSGRGVNEQF
clone_size: .; j_call: TRBJ2-1; v_call: TRBV10-3; cdr3_aa: AISESGGEQF
clone_size: few; j_call: TRBJ2-7; v_call: TRBV7-8; cdr3_aa: ASSPHSYEQY
clone_size: many; j_call: TRBJ1-1; v_call: TRBV11-2; cdr3_aa: ASSLVGRSEAF
clone_size: .; j_call: TRBJ1-3; v_call: TRBV29-1; cdr3_aa: GGRRSSGNTIY
clone_size: many; j_call: TRBJ1-5; v_call: TRBV4-1; cdr3_aa: ASSFTDSNQPQH
clone_size: few; j_call: TRBJ2-1; v_call: TRBV19; cdr3_aa: ASRRGGDYNEQF
clone_size: .; j_call: TRBJ2-7; v_call: TRBV4-2; cdr3_aa: ASSPRDPYEQY
clone_size: .; j_call: TRBJ2-3; v_call: TRBV2; cdr3_aa: ATQDRFRTDTQY
clone_size: .; j_call: TRBJ2-1; v_call: TRBV10-3; cdr3_aa: AIKGLSYNEQF
clone_size: many; j_call: TRBJ2-2; v_call: TRBV7-9; cdr3_aa: ASSGDSSTGELF
clone_size: many; j_call: TRBJ2-7; v_call: TRBV20-1; cdr3_aa: SAYQGTYEQY
clone_size: many; j_call: TRBJ1-3; v_call: TRBV20-1; cdr3_aa: SAAGGSGNTIY